The following is a TCR beta chain sequence with its context. The sample originates from a study of cytomegalovirus exposure and HLA in healthy donors. The junction had 14 bases not matched to a gene; V was cut back by 4 bases and J by 5 bases. This CDR3 is 18 amino acids long. Germline-derived CDR1 and CDR2 are MGHRA and YSYEKL. The study ran its PCR with 60 Vbeta and 13 Jbeta primers. Profiled with immunoSEQ multiplex PCR; TCRdb holds only in-frame clones, not every one. This repertoire includes approximately 45,000 clones. The source of this sequence is a male donor in good health and CMV-seronegative. Sequencing used PBMCs. The chain employs TRBV4-1 and TRBJ2-5; 12 bases are shared with TRBD2. The CDR3 nucleotides read TGCGCCAGCAGCCCGAGGGGAAGGGCTAGCGGGAGGGTTGAGACCCAGTACTTC. The encoded protein is CASSPRGRASGRVETQYF.